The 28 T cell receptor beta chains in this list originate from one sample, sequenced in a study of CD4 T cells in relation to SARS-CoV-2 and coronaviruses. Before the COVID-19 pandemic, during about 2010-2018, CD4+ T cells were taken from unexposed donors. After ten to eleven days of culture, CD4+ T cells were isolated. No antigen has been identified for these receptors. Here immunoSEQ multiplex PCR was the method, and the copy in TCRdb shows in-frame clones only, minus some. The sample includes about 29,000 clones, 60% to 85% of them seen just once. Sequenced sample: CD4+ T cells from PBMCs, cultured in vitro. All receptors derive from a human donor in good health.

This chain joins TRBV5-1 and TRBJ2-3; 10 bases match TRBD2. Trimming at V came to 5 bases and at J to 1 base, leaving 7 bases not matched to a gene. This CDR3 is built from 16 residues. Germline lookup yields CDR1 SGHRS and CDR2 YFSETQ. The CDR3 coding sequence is TGCGCCAGCAGTCCGAGGACTAGCGGACGCACAGATACGCAGTATTTT. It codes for CASSPRTSGRTDTQYF.

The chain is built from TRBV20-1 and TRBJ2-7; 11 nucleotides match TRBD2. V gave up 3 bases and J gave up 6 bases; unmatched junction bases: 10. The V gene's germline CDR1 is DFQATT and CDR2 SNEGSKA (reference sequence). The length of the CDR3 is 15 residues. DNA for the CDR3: TGCAGTGCTAGTACGGGCCCGGGACTAGCGGCCGAGCAGTACTTC. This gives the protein CSASTGPGLAAEQYF.

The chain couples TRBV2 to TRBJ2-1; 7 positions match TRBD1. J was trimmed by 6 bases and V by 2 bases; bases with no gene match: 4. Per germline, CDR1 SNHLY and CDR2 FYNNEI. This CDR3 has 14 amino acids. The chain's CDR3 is CASSETGVGNEQFF. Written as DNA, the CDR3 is TGTGCCAGCAGTGAAACAGGGGTGGGCAATGAGCAGTTCTTC.

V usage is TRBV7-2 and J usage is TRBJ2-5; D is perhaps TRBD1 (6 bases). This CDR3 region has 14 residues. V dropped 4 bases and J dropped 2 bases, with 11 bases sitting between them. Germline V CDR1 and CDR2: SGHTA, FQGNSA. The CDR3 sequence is CASSSGTRQETQYF. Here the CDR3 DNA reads TGTGCCAGCAGCTCTGGGACAAGGCAAGAGACCCAGTACTTC.

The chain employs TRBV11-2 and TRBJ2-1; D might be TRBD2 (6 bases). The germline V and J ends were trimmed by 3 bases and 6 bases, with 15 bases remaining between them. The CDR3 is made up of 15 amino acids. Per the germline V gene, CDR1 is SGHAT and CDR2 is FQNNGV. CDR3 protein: CASSFRGAGSNEQFF. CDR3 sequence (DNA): TGTGCCAGCAGCTTCCGCGGGGCGGGGTCCAATGAGCAGTTCTTC.

The CDR3 sequence: CASSGTSGETQYF. The DNA of the CDR3 is TGTGCCAGCAGCGGGACTAGCGGGGAGACCCAGTACTTC. V and J are TRBV6-2 or TRBV6-3 and TRBJ2-5; TRBD2 matches 12 bases. The CDR3 runs to 13 residues. Germline trimming cut 6 bases from V and 5 bases from J; bases unmatched to any gene: 1. CDR1 and CDR2 from the germline V gene are MNHEY and SVGEGT.

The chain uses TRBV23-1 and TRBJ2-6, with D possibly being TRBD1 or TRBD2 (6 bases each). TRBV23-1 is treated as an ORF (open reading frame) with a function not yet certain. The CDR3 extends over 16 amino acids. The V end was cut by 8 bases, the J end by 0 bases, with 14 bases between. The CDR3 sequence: CASQGGRNSGANVLTF. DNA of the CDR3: TGCGCCAGCCAAGGGGGGCGGAACTCTGGGGCCAACGTCCTGACTTTC.

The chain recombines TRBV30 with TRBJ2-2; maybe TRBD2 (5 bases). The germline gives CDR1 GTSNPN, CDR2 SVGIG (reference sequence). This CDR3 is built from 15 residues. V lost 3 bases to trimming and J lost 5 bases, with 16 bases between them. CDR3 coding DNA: TGTGCCTGGAGGCATCGCGGGTCTAGTACCGGGGAGCTGTTTTTT. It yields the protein CAWRHRGSSTGELFF.

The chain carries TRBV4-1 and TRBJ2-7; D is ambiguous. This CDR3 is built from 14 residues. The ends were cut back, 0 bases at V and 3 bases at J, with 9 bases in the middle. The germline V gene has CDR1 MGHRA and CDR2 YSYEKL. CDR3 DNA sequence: TGCGCCAGCAGCCAAGAAGTAGCTTACTACGAGCAGTACTTC. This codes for CASSQEVAYYEQYF.

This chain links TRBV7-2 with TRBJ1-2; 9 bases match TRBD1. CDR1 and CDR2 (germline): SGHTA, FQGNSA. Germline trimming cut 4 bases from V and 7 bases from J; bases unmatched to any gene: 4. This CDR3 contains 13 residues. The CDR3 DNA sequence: TGTGCCAGCAGCTCACAGGGGGCCCTTGGCTACACCTTC. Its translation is CASSSQGALGYTF.

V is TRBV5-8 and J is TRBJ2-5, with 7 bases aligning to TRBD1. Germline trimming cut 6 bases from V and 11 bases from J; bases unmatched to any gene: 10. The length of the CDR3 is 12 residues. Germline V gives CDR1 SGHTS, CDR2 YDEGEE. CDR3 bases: TGTGCCAGCACAGGGGGTGTCCTGAGACAGTACTTC. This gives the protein CASTGGVLRQYF.

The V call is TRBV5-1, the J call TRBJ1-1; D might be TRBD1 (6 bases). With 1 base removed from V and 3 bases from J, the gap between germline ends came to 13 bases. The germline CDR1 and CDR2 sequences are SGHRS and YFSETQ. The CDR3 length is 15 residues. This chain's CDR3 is CASSLQGSKDTEAFF. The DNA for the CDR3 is TGCGCCAGCAGCTTGCAGGGGTCCAAGGACACTGAAGCTTTCTTT.

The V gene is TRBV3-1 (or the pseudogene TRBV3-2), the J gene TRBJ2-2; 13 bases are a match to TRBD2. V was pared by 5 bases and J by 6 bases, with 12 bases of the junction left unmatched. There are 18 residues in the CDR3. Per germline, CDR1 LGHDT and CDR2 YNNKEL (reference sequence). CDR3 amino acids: CASSSGTSGTFRAGELFF. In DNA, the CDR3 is TGTGCCAGCAGCTCCGGGACTAGCGGGACCTTTCGCGCCGGGGAGCTGTTTTTT.

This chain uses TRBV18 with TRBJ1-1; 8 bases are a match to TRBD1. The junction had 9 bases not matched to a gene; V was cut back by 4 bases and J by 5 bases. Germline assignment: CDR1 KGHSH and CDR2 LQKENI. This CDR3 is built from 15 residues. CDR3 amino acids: CASSLWTGRATEAFF. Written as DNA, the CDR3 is TGTGCCAGCTCACTCTGGACAGGGAGGGCAACTGAAGCTTTCTTT.

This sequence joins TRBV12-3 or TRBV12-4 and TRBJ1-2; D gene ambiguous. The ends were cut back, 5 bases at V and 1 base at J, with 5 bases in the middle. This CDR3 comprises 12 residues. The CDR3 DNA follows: TGTGCCAGCAGTCTCAATAACTATGGCTACACCTTC. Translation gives CASSLNNYGYTF.

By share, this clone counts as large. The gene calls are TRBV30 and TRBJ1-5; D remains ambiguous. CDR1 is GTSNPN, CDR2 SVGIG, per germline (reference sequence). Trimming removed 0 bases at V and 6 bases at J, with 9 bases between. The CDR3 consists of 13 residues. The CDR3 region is CAWSVESGQPQHF. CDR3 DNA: TGTGCCTGGAGTGTGGAGTCCGGTCAGCCCCAGCATTTT.

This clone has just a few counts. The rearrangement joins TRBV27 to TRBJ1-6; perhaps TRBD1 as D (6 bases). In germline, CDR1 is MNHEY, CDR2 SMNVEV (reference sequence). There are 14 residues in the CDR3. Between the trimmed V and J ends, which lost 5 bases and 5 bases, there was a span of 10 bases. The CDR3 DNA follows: TGTGCCAGCAGTAGGGGGGTCGATAATTCACCCCTCCACTTT. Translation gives CASSRGVDNSPLHF.

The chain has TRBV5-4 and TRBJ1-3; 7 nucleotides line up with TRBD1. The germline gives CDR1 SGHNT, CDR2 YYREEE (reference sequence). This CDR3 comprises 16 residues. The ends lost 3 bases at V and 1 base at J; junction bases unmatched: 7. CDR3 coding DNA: TGTGCCAGCAGCTCACGACAGGGAGGGTCTGGAAACACCATATATTTT. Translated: CASSSRQGGSGNTIYF. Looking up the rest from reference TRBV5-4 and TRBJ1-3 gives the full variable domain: ETGVTQSPTHLIKTRGQQVTLRCSSQSGHNTVSWYQQALGQGPQFIFQYYREEENGRGNFPPRFSGLQFPNYSSELNVNALELDDSALYLCASSSRQGGSGNTIYFGEGSWLTVV.

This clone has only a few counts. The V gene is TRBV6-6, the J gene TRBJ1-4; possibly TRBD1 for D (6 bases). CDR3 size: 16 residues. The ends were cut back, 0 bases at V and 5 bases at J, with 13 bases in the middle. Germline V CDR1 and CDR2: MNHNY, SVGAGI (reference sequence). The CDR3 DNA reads TGTGCCAGCAGTTACTCGAACACCAGGGGCAATGAAAAACTGTTTTTT. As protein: CASSYSNTRGNEKLFF.

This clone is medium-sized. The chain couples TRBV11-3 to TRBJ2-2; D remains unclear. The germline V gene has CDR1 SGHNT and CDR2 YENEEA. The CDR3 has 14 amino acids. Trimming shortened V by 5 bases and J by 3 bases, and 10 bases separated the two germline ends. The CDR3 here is CASSLFGDTGELFF. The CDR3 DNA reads TGTGCCAGCAGCCTCTTTGGGGACACCGGGGAGCTGTTTTTT.

CDR3 protein: CASSRRTSGGMYEQYF. The CDR3 DNA sequence: TGTGCCAGCAGCCGAAGGACTAGCGGGGGGATGTACGAGCAGTACTTC. The genes are TRBV3-1 (or the pseudogene TRBV3-2) and TRBJ2-7, with 14 bases matching TRBD2. The germline V gene has CDR1 LGHDT and CDR2 YNNKEL (reference sequence). V shed 4 bases and J 4 bases; nucleotides not matched to a gene: 6. The CDR3 length is 16 residues.

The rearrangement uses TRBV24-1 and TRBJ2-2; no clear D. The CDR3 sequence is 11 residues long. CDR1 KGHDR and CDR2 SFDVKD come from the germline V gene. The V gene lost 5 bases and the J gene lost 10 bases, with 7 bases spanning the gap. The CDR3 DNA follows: TGTGCCACCAGTGCCAACAAGGAGCTGTTTTTT. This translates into CATSANKELFF.

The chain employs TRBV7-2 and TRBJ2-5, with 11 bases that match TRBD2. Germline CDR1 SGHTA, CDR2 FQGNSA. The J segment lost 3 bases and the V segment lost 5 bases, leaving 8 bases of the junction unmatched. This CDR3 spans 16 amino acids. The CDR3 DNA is TGTGCCAGCAGCCGCAGACTAGCGGGAAGGGAAGAGACCCAGTACTTC. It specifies CASSRRLAGREETQYF.

The CDR3 spells CASSPLGQGVQPQHF. Here the CDR3 DNA reads TGTGCCAGCAGTCCCCTAGGACAGGGCGTCCAGCCCCAGCATTTT. The J gene is TRBJ1-5, the V gene TRBV27, with 8 bases fitting TRBD1. CDR1 is MNHEY and CDR2 is SMNVEV in the germline V gene (reference sequence). V lost 5 bases and J lost 7; bases outside the gene matches: 10. The CDR3 is made up of 15 amino acids.

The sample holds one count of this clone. CDR3 in amino acids: CASSPDRTFEAFF. CDR3 coding DNA: TGTGCCAGCAGCCCGGACAGGACTTTTGAAGCTTTCTTT. This sequence joins TRBV7-9 and TRBJ1-1, with TRBD1 matching 7 bases. With 5 bases clipped from V and 7 bases from J, the junction kept 7 bases outside the gene matches. Germline V lookup: CDR1 SEHNR, CDR2 FQNEAQ (reference sequence). The CDR3 spans 13 residues.

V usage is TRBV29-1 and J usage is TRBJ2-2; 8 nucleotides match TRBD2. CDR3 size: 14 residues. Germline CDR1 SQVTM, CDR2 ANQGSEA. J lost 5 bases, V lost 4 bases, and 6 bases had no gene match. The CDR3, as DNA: TGCAGCGTTGGGGTAGCGGGGTCGACCGGGGAGCTGTTTTTT. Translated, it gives CSVGVAGSTGELFF.

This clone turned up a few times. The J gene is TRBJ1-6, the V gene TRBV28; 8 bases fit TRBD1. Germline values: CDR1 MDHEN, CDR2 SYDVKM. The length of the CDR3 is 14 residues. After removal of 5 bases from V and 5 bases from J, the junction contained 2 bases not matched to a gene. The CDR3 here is CASSQTGDNSPLHF. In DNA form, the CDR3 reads TGTGCCAGCAGTCAGACAGGGGATAATTCACCCCTCCACTTT. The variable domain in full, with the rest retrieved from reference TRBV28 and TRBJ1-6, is DVKVTQSSRYLVKRTGEKVFLECVQDMDHENMFWYRQDPGLGLRLIYFSYDVKMKEKGDIPEGYSVSREKKERFSLILESASTNQTSMYLCASSQTGDNSPLHFGNGTRLTVT.

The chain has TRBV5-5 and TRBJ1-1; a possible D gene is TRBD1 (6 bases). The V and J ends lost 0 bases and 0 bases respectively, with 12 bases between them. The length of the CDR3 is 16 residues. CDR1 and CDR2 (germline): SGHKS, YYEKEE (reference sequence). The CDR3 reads CASSLGGGWLNTEAFF. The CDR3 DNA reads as TGTGCCAGCAGCTTGGGGGGGGGCTGGTTGAACACTGAAGCTTTCTTT.